The clone carrying this T cell receptor beta chain was detected a few times. Its antigen is as yet unknown. The second PCR ran roughly 6 to 11 cycles with a sample-barcoded 5' primer and J-beta primers. TCRdb reprocessed the 5' RACE reads with MiXCR, giving one entry per CDR3 protein. The table includes some 1.5 million distinct CDR3 sequences, under 30% detected once. This sample is drawn from a study of blood T cells in healthy people across ages. The study, taken as a whole, reports: Aged donors had fewer naive CD4+ cells and lower diversity than long-lived donors. Researchers deemed the diversity estimates from one million T cells underestimates. PBMCs left unsorted prevented a conclusive naive versus antigen-experienced comparison.

V lost 3 bases, J lost 6 bases, and 11 bases lay in between. CDR1 and CDR2 (germline): DFQATT, SNEGSKA (reference sequence). CDR3 length: 13 residues. Extractions gave at least 5.5 micrograms of total RNA per sample. The origin of this receptor is a woman aged 25 to 39 in good health. The specimen sequenced was blood. V is TRBV20-1 and J is TRBJ2-2; D is unclear. CDR3 amino acids: CSASGSPAGELFF. Here the CDR3 DNA reads TGCAGTGCTAGTGGGTCGCCGGCCGGGGAGCTGTTTTTT.